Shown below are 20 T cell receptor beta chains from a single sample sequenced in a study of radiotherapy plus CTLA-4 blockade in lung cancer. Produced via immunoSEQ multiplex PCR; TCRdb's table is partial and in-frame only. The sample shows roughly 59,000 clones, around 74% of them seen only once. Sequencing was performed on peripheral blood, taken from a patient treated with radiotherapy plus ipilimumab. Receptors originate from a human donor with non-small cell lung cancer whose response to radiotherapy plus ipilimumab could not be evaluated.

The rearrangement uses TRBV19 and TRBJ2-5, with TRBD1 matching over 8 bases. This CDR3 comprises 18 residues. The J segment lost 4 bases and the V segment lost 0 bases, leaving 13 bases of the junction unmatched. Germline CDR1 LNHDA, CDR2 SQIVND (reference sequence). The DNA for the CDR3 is TGTGCCAGTAGTATAGATCAGCGTGGCAGGGGGCTTCGAGAGACCCAGTACTTC. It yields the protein CASSIDQRGRGLRETQYF.

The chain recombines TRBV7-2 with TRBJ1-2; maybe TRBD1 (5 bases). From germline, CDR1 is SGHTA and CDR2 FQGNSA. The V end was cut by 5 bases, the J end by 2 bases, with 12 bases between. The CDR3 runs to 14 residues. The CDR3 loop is CASSPSAGNYGYTF. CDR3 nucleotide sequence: TGTGCCAGCAGCCCCTCGGCAGGGAACTATGGCTACACCTTC.

The DNA for the CDR3 is TGTGCCAGAACCGTTCGTCCGGGACAGGGGCGGAGGGCCCAGTACTTC. It translates to CARTVRPGQGRRAQYF. V gene TRBV5-3 combines with J gene TRBJ2-5; 10 positions agree with TRBD1. TRBV5-3 has ORF status, its function being uncertain. The junction had 17 bases not matched to a gene; V was cut back by 6 bases and J by 9 bases. The CDR3 totals 16 residues.

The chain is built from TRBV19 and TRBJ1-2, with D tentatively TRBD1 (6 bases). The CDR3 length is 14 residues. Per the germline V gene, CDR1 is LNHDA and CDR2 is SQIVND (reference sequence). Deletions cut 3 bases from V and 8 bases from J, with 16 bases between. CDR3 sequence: CASSMDRTPMGYTF. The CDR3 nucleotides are TGTGCCAGTAGTATGGACAGAACGCCTATGGGCTACACCTTC.

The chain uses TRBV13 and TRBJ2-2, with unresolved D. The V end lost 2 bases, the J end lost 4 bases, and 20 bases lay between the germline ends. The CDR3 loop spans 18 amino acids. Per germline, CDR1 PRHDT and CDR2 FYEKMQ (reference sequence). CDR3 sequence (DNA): TGTGCCAGCAGCTTATCCCTTAAGTTGGGCGACCGCACCGGGGAGCTGTTTTTT. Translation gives CASSLSLKLGDRTGELFF.

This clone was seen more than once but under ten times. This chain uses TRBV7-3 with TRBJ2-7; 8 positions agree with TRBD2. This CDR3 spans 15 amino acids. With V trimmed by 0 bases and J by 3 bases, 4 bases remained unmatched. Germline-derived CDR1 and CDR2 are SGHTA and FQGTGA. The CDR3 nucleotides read TGTGCCAGCAGCTTAACTAGCGGGACTATCTACGAGCAGTACTTC. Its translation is CASSLTSGTIYEQYF.

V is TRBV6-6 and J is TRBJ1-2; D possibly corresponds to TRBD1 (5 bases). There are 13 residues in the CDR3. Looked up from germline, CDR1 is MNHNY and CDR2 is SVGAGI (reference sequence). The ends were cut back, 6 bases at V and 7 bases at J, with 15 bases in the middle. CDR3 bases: TGTGCCAGCAGCCGAGCCGGGGGGGGTGGCTACACCTTC. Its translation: CASSRAGGGGYTF.

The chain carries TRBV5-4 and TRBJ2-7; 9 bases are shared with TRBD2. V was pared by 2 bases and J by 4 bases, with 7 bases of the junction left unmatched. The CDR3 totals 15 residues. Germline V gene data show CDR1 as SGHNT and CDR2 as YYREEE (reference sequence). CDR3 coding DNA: TGTGCCAGCAGCTTCAGGCGGGAGGGGTTTTACGAGCAGTACTTC. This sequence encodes CASSFRREGFYEQYF.

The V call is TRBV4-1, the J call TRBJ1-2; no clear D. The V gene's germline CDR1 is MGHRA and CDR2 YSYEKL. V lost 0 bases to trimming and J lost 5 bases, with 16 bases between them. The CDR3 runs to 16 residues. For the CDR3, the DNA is TGCGCCAGCAGCCAAGAGGTCAGGTGGACTAGTTATGGCTACACCTTC. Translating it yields CASSQEVRWTSYGYTF.

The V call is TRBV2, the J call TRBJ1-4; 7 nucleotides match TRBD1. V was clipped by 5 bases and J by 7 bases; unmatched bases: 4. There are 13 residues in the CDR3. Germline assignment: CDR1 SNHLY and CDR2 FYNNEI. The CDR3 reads CASSQTGSEKLFF. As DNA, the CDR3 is TGTGCCAGCAGTCAGACAGGGTCTGAAAAACTGTTTTTT.

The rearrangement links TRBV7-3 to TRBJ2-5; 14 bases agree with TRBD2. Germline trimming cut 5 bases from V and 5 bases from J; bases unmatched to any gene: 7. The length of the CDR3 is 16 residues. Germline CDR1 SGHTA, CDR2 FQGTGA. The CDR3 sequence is CASSPNGLAGGETQYF. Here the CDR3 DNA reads TGTGCCAGCAGCCCTAACGGACTAGCGGGGGGTGAGACCCAGTACTTC.

The CDR3 loop reads CASSLPVLNTEAFF. The CDR3 nucleotides read TGTGCCAGCAGCTTACCAGTCTTGAACACTGAAGCTTTCTTT. V usage is TRBV11-2 and J usage is TRBJ1-1, with D unclear. V was cut by 2 bases and J by 0 bases, with 7 bases left in between. Germline loops: CDR1 SGHAT, CDR2 FQNNGV. This CDR3 spans 14 amino acids.

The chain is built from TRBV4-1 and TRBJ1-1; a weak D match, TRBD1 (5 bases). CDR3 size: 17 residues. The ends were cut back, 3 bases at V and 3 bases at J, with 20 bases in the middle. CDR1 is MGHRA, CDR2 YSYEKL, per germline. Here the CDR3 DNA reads TGCGCCAGCAGCCAGTGGGTGGGGGGTCGGGGACACACTGAAGCTTTCTTT. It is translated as CASSQWVGGRGHTEAFF.

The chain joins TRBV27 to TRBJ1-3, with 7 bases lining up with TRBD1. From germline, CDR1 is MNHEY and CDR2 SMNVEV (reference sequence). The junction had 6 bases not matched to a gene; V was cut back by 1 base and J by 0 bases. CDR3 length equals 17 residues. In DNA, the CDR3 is TGTGCCAGCAGTTTATTGGCAGGGGGTTTCTCTGGAAACACCATATATTTT. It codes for CASSLLAGGFSGNTIYF.

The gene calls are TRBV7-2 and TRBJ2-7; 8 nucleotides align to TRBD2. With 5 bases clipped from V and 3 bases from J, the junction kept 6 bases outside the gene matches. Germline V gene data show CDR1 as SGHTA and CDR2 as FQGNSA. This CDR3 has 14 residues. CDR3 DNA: TGTGCCAGCAGCACCCTAGCGGGCGACTACGAGCAGTACTTC. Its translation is CASSTLAGDYEQYF.

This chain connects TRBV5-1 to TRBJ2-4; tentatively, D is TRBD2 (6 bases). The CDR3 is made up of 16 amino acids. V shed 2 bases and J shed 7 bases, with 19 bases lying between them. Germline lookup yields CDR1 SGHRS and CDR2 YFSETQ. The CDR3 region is CASSFGDAGTRNIQYF. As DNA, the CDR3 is TGCGCCAGCAGCTTCGGTGACGCGGGAACTAGGAACATTCAGTACTTC.

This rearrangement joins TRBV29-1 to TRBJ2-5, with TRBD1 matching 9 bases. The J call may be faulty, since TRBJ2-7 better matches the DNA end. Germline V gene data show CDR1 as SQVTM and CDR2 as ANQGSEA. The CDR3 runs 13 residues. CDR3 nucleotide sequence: TGCAGCGTTGAGACAGGGGGGCTCTACGAGCAGTACTTC. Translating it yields CSVETGGLYEQYF.

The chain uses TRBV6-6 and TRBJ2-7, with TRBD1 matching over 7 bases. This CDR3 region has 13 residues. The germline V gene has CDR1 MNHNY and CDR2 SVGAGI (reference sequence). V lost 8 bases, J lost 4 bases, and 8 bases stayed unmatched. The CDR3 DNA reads TGTGCCAGCCGGTGGACAGGAGGATACGAGCAGTACTTC. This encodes CASRWTGGYEQYF.

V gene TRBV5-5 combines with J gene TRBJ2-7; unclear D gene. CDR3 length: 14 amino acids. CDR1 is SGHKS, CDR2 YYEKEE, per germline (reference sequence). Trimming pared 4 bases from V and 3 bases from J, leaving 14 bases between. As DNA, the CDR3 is TGTGCCAGCAGCCCTCTCGCAGGCTTCTACGAGCAGTACTTC. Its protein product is CASSPLAGFYEQYF.

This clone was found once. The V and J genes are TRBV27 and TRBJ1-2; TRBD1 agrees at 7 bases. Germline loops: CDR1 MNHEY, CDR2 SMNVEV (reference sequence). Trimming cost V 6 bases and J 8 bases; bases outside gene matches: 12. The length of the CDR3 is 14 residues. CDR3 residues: CASSRLYRGAGYTF. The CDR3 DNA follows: TGTGCCAGCAGCCGCCTTTACAGGGGCGCGGGCTACACCTTC.